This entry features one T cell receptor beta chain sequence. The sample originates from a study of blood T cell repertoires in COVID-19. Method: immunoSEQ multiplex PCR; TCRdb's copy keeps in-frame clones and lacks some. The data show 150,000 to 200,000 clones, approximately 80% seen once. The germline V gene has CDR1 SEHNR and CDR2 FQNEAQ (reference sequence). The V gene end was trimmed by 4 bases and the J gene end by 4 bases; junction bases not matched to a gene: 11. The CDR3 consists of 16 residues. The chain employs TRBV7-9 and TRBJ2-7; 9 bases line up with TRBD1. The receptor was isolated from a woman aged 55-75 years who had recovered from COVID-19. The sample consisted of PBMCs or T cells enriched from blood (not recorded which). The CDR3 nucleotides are TGTGCCAGCAGCTCCCTCTGGGACAGGGTTGGGTACGAGCAGTACTTC. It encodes CASSSLWDRVGYEQYF.